The clone carrying this T cell receptor beta chain was counted many times. Its matching antigen is unknown. This sample's time point: newly diagnosed GD, antithyroid drugs for less than 3 months. The TCR library was made from RNA extracted from PBMCs. This sample was included in a study of regulatory T cells in long-lasting Graves disease. Study results and limitations: Under persistent disease, TRBV28, TRBJ1-2 and TRBJ2-5 were used preferentially.

Building of the TCR beta libraries involved iRepertoire HTBI primers and Arm-PCR of CDR3 regions. TCRdb called the multiplex PCR reads again in MiXCR, with one record for every CDR3 protein. Here the sample spans about 610,000 distinct CDR3 sequences, around 15% being singletons. Losses at the gene ends were 11 bases for V and 7 bases for J; bases not matched to a gene: 7. The CDR3 totals 12 residues. Germline assignment: CDR1 MNHNS and CDR2 SASEGT. The same sample was also studied in work on T cells in Graves' hyperthyroidism and ophthalmopathy. That source notes: Graves' hyperthyroidism showing no ophthalmopathy progression within 18 months was considered stable.

This receptor was obtained from a man between 18 and 35 years old with Graves disease. The chain is built from TRBV6-1 and TRBJ2-1, with 8 positions matching TRBD2. Sequencing was performed on peripheral blood mononuclear cells (PBMCs), taken at new diagnosis, from a patient treated with antithyroid drugs. The CDR3 DNA reads as TGTGCCGCGGCGGGGGGTCTGAATGAGCAGTTCTTC. Translated: CAAAGGLNEQFF.